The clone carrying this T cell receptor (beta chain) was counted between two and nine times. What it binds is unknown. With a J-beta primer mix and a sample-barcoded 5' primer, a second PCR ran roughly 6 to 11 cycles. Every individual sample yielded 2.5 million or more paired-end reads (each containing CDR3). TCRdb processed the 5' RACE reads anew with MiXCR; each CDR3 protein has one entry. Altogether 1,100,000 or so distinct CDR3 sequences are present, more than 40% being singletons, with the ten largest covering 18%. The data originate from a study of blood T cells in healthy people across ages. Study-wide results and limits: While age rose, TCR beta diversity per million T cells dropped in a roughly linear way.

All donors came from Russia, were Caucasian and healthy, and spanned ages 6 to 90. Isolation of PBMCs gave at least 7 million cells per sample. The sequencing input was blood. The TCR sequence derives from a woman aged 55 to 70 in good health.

The CDR3 here is CAISGAGNSYNEQFF. The DNA for the CDR3 is TGTGCCATCAGTGGAGCAGGGAACTCCTACAATGAGCAGTTCTTC. The rearrangement joins TRBV10-3 to TRBJ2-1; a possible D gene is TRBD1 (5 bases). Germline-derived CDR1 and CDR2 are ENHRY and SYGVKD. The CDR3 totals 15 residues. V lost 4 bases and J lost 0, with 10 bases in between.